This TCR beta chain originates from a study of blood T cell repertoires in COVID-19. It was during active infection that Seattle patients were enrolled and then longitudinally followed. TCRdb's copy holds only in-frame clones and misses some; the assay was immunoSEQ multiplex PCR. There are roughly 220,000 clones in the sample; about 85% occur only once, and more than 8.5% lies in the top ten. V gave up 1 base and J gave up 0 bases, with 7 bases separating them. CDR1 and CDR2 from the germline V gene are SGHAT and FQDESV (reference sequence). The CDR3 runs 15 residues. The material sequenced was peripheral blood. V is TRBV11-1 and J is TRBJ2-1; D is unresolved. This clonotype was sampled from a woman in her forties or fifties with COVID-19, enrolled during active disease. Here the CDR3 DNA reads TGTGCCAGCAGCTTAGTCAGGATCTCCTACAATGAGCAGTTCTTC. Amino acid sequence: CASSLVRISYNEQFF. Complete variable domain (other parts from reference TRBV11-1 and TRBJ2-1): EAEVAQSPRYKITEKSQAVAFWCDPISGHATLYWYRQILGQGPELLVQFQDESVVDDSQLPKDRFSAERLKGVDSTLKIQPAELGDSAMYLCASSLVRISYNEQFFGPGTRLTVL.